The 29 T cell receptor beta chains below come from one sample, sequenced in a study of post-analysis software for immune sequencing data. Study-wide findings and caveats: Elevated frequency relative to controls characterized 4 or 5 TRBV segments in patients, TRBV5-6, TRBV5-1 and TRBV20-1 among them.

Unique molecular identifiers tagged the TCR beta cDNA libraries. MiXCR was run by TCRdb on the PCR reads, yielding one entry per CDR3 protein. The repertoire has hundreds of thousands of distinct CDR3 sequences, 59% of them found once; the top ten carry approximately 11%. Antigens for these TCRs are unknown. Sequencing was performed on blood. All receptors derive from a girl aged 2-15 years with multiple sclerosis.

This sequence joins TRBV10-3 and TRBJ2-7; 15 positions agree with TRBD2. Germline V gene sequence: CDR1 ENHRY, CDR2 SYGVKD. The CDR3 is 16 residues long. V was clipped by 7 bases and J by 4 bases; unmatched bases: 8. CDR3 sequence: CAITEGLAGGLYEQYF. The DNA of the CDR3 is TGTGCCATCACGGAGGGACTAGCGGGAGGACTTTACGAGCAGTACTTC.

This clonotype was seen only once. J is TRBJ2-5 and V is TRBV29-1; TRBD2 agrees at 8 bases. Germline V gives CDR1 SQVTM, CDR2 ANQGSEA. The V and J ends lost 0 bases and 5 bases, in that order; junction bases with no gene match: 14. The CDR3 length is 17 residues. Here the CDR3 reads CSVEDMKMAGGRETQYF. As DNA, the CDR3 is TGCAGCGTTGAAGACATGAAAATGGCGGGGGGACGGGAGACCCAGTACTTC.

As to this clonotype: One end of the junction fails to match germline, which may point to a read error. The chain couples TRBV27 to TRBJ2-1; 10 bases fit TRBD1. TRBJ2-7 explains the end of the DNA better; the J call may be wrong. The CDR3 is 16 amino acids. CDR1 is MNHEY, CDR2 SMNVEV, per germline (reference sequence). In DNA, the CDR3 is TGTGCCGGCAGTTTCTCCGGGACAGGGGCCTACAATGAGCAGTACTTC. Its translation: CAGSFSGTGAYNEQYF.

This rearrangement joins TRBV3-1 to TRBJ2-5; 7 bases are shared with TRBD1. The ends lost 0 bases at V and 13 bases at J; junction bases unmatched: 11. Germline V gene sequence: CDR1 LGHDT, CDR2 YNNKEL (reference sequence). This CDR3 has 14 amino acids. The CDR3 nucleotides read TGTGCCAGCAGCCAAGACATGTTACAGGGGATGATGTACTTC. It yields the protein CASSQDMLQGMMYF.

The chain carries TRBV24-1 and TRBJ2-3; TRBD1 matches at 7 bases. In germline, CDR1 is KGHDR, CDR2 SFDVKD. J lost 0 bases, V lost 5 bases, and 10 bases had no gene match. The CDR3 is made up of 17 amino acids. This chain's CDR3 is CATSVRTGLGSTDTQYF. The CDR3 DNA reads as TGTGCCACCAGTGTCAGGACAGGACTCGGAAGCACAGATACGCAGTATTTT.

As DNA, the CDR3 is TGTGCCAGCAGCCGCCCGACGTTGATCAAAACTAAACCCTACGAGCAGTACTTC. It encodes CASSRPTLIKTKPYEQYF. The V call is TRBV3-1, the J call TRBJ2-7; D call uncertain. The CDR3 has 18 residues. V lost 4 bases to trimming and J lost 2 bases, with 24 bases between them. Germline CDR1 is LGHDT and CDR2 is YNNKEL (reference sequence).

J is TRBJ2-1 and V is TRBV7-8; 9 nucleotides line up with TRBD1. The V gene's germline CDR1 is SGHVS and CDR2 FQNEAQ. The trim removed 9 bases at V and 3 bases at J, leaving 0 bases unmatched. The CDR3 runs to 12 residues. The CDR3 nucleotides read TGTGCCAGGACAGGGGGCTACAATGAGCAGTTCTTC. Its protein product is CARTGGYNEQFF. The full variable domain, rest sourced from reference TRBV7-8 and TRBJ2-1, is GAGVSQSPRYKVAKRGQDVALRCDPISGHVSLFWYQQALGQGPEFLTYFQNEAQLDKSGLPSDRFFAERPEGSVSTLKIQRTQQEDSAVYLCARTGGYNEQFFGPGTRLTVL.

This clonotype was seen a few times. This chain joins TRBV20-1 and TRBJ2-3; the D is unclear. Germline CDR1 and CDR2: DFQATT and SNEGSKA (reference sequence). This CDR3 region has 14 residues. Trimming took 3 bases from V and 2 from J, leaving 12 bases between them. As DNA, the CDR3 is TGCAGTGCTAGGACCCTATTACCCACAGATACGCAGTATTTT. Amino acid sequence: CSARTLLPTDTQYF.

The chain couples TRBV5-1 to TRBJ2-3; D unresolved. The V and J ends lost 6 bases and 1 base respectively, with 9 bases between them. CDR1 SGHRS and CDR2 YFSETQ come from the germline V gene. This CDR3 has 13 amino acids. The CDR3: CASTPLGTDTQYF. The CDR3 DNA is TGCGCCAGCACCCCACTGGGCACAGATACGCAGTATTTT.

The chain recombines TRBV5-1 with TRBJ2-1, with D possibly matching TRBD2 (6 bases). CDR1 is SGHRS and CDR2 is YFSETQ in the germline V gene. Trimming removed 5 bases at V and 7 bases at J, with 19 bases between. The CDR3 is 15 residues long. CDR3 in DNA: TGCGCCAGCAGGTCCCTGCGGGACCTTGGGAATGAGCAGTTCTTC. Its protein is CASRSLRDLGNEQFF.

This chain joins TRBV7-9 and TRBJ1-6; D gene uncertain. Germline CDR1 is SEHNR and CDR2 is FQNEAQ (reference sequence). Trimming removed 1 base at V and 11 bases at J, with 6 bases between. This CDR3 has 12 amino acids. This CDR3 reads CASSLDTTPLHF. CDR3 bases: TGTGCCAGCAGCTTAGACACCACACCCCTCCACTTT.

V is TRBV7-9 and J is TRBJ2-1; 8 bases are a match to TRBD1. CDR3 length equals 14 residues. The junction had 11 bases not matched to a gene; V was cut back by 10 bases and J by 6 bases. Germline V gives CDR1 SEHNR, CDR2 FQNEAQ (reference sequence). The CDR3 sequence is CATILGQGANEQFF. The CDR3 DNA is TGTGCCACCATCCTCGGGCAGGGGGCCAATGAGCAGTTCTTC. Full variable domain (rest looked up from reference TRBV7-9 and TRBJ2-1): DTGVSQNPRHKITKRGQNVTFRCDPISEHNRLYWYRQTLGQGPEFLTYFQNEAQLEKSRLLSDRFSAERPKGSFSTLEIQRTEQGDSAMYLCATILGQGANEQFFGPGTRLTVL.

The genes are TRBV12-3 or TRBV12-4 and TRBJ1-1; D not certain. The CDR3 contains 13 residues. V was pared by 2 bases and J by 6 bases, with 10 bases between. The CDR3 coding sequence is TGTGCCAGCAGTTTACGGCAGGAAGCTGAAGCTTTCTTT. Its protein is CASSLRQEAEAFF.

This chain uses TRBV10-3 with TRBJ2-1; 9 bases are a match to TRBD2. The V gene's germline CDR1 is ENHRY and CDR2 SYGVKD. This CDR3 has 13 amino acids. Trimming removed 6 bases from V and 5 bases from J; junction bases left unmatched: 2. In DNA form, the CDR3 reads TGTGCCATCAGCTGGACTAGCGACAATGAGCAGTTCTTC. It encodes CAISWTSDNEQFF.

This chain connects TRBV7-9 to TRBJ1-5, with D tentatively TRBD1 (5 bases). The germline V gene has CDR1 SEHNR and CDR2 FQNEAQ (reference sequence). V gave up 2 bases and J gave up 5 bases, with 7 bases separating them. CDR3 length equals 13 residues. The CDR3 loop reads CASSLSGDQPQHF. CDR3 nucleotide sequence: TGTGCCAGCAGCTTATCGGGGGATCAGCCCCAGCATTTT.

The rearrangement uses TRBV5-5 and TRBJ2-5, with 11 positions matching TRBD2. This CDR3 contains 15 residues. Germline CDR1 and CDR2: SGHKS and YYEKEE (reference sequence). J gave up 1 base and V 9 bases, and 8 bases lay outside the gene matches. The CDR3 sequence: CATSRLAGLQETQYF. CDR3 DNA sequence: TGTGCCACCTCTAGACTAGCGGGGCTCCAAGAGACCCAGTACTTC.

The chain is built from TRBV4-1 and TRBJ2-5, with 13 bases that match TRBD2. The length of the CDR3 is 16 residues. Germline CDR1 is MGHRA and CDR2 is YSYEKL. Trimming removed 4 bases from V and 4 bases from J; junction bases left unmatched: 6. Written as DNA, the CDR3 is TGCGCCAGCAGCCTGAGACTAGCGGGGGGTGGAGAGACCCAGTACTTC. Translated, it gives CASSLRLAGGGETQYF.

The chain is built from TRBV27 and TRBJ2-3, with 7 bases matching TRBD2. The CDR3 runs to 14 residues. The J segment lost 3 bases and the V segment lost 3 bases, leaving 3 bases of the junction unmatched. Germline loops: CDR1 MNHEY, CDR2 SMNVEV (reference sequence). Here the CDR3 DNA reads TGTGCCAGCAGTTTCCTAGCGGAGACAGATACGCAGTATTTT. This gives the protein CASSFLAETDTQYF.

V is TRBV11-3 and J is TRBJ2-1; TRBD1 matches at 7 bases. CDR3 length equals 18 residues. The junction had 14 bases not matched to a gene; V was cut back by 1 base and J by 5 bases. CDR1 is SGHNT and CDR2 is YENEEA in the germline V gene. The DNA of the CDR3 is TGTGCCAGCAGCTTAGGCCCGGGACAGCCATTTACTCACAATGAGCAGTTCTTC. Translated: CASSLGPGQPFTHNEQFF.

The V and J genes are TRBV5-5 and TRBJ2-1; D is uncertain. Germline V gene data show CDR1 as SGHKS and CDR2 as YYEKEE (reference sequence). Deletions cut 0 bases from V and 7 bases from J, with 17 bases between. The CDR3 consists of 16 residues. The CDR3, as DNA: TGTGCCAGCAGCTTGGCCACGGGTCCGTGGAGAAATGAGCAGTTCTTC. Amino acids: CASSLATGPWRNEQFF.

The rearrangement uses TRBV7-9 and TRBJ2-4; TRBD1 might be the D (6 bases). Germline V gene lookup returns CDR1 SEHNR and CDR2 FQNEAQ (reference sequence). Trimming took 0 bases from V and 5 from J, leaving 11 bases between them. This CDR3 comprises 15 residues. DNA for the CDR3: TGTGCCAGCAGCTTAGCGCCAGGGGTCCAAAACATTCAGTACTTC. It is translated as CASSLAPGVQNIQYF.

The V call is TRBV3-1, the J call TRBJ1-5; the D gene is possibly TRBD1 (5 bases). The germline CDR1 and CDR2 sequences are LGHDT and YNNKEL (reference sequence). The CDR3 extends over 12 amino acids. V was clipped by 6 bases and J by 14 bases, with 17 bases between them. The CDR3 reads CASSPGHCPKHF. The CDR3 nucleotides read TGTGCCAGCAGTCCCGGACATTGCCCGAAGCATTTT.

This chain links TRBV20-1 with TRBJ1-2; 8 nucleotides align to TRBD1. Germline lookup yields CDR1 DFQATT and CDR2 SNEGSKA (reference sequence). CDR3 size: 19 residues. J lost 3 bases, V lost 0 bases, and 18 bases had no gene match. The CDR3 sequence is CSARDLLKQGQDPYYGYTF. CDR3 coding DNA: TGCAGTGCTAGAGATCTGTTAAAACAGGGACAGGATCCCTACTATGGCTACACCTTC.

The chain uses TRBV20-1 and TRBJ1-2; D perhaps matches TRBD1 (5 bases). V gave up 0 bases and J gave up 3 bases, with 8 bases separating them. Germline CDR1 is DFQATT and CDR2 is SNEGSKA (reference sequence). This CDR3 comprises 13 residues. The CDR3 DNA sequence: TGCAGTGCTAGAGAGGCCAGGGACTATGGCTACACCTTC. This codes for CSAREARDYGYTF.

The chain carries TRBV7-9 and TRBJ2-7; possibly TRBD1 or TRBD2 for D (6 bases each). V shed 3 bases and J shed 3 bases, with 15 bases lying between them. Germline lookup yields CDR1 SEHNR and CDR2 FQNEAQ (reference sequence). The CDR3 is 15 residues long. The CDR3 DNA follows: TGTGCCAGCAGCTTCGGGGGCCCCGGAGGCTACGAGCAGTACTTC. Translating it yields CASSFGGPGGYEQYF.

The chain combines TRBV27 with TRBJ2-3; unclear D gene. This CDR3 spans 12 amino acids. CDR1 is MNHEY and CDR2 is SMNVEV in the germline V gene (reference sequence). V was cut by 6 bases and J by 4 bases, with 8 bases left in between. The CDR3 DNA reads TGTGCCAGCAGCTTTCGGTCAGATACGCAGTATTTT. This gives the protein CASSFRSDTQYF.

V usage is TRBV11-2 and J usage is TRBJ2-1; D might be TRBD1 or TRBD2, each matching 5 bases. Germline V gene data show CDR1 as SGHAT and CDR2 as FQNNGV. The CDR3 length is 16 residues. The V end was cut by 3 bases, the J end by 8 bases, with 20 bases between. CDR3 sequence: CASSLGLHGTVDEQFF. The CDR3 DNA is TGTGCCAGCAGCTTGGGCCTTCATGGGACGGTAGATGAGCAGTTCTTC. The variable domain in full, with the rest retrieved from reference TRBV11-2 and TRBJ2-1, is EAGVAQSPRYKIIEKRQSVAFWCNPISGHATLYWYQQILGQGPKLLIQFQNNGVVDDSQLPKDRFSAERLKGVDSTLKIQPAKLEDSAVYLCASSLGLHGTVDEQFFGPGTRLTVL.

CDR3 region: CASSLERRTYEQYF. In DNA, the CDR3 is TGTGCCAGCAGCTTAGAACGGCGAACCTACGAGCAGTACTTC. J is TRBJ2-7 and V is TRBV7-2; D is ambiguous. V was shortened by 1 base and J by 2 bases, with 9 bases between the two germline ends. Germline CDR1 is SGHTA and CDR2 is FQGNSA. The CDR3 sequence is 14 residues long.

This sequence joins TRBV4-2 and TRBJ2-3; the match to TRBD2 covers 12 bases. V lost 4 bases, J lost 5 bases, and 25 bases stayed unmatched. Germline V lookup: CDR1 LGHNA, CDR2 YNFKEQ. This CDR3 has 22 amino acids. The DNA for the CDR3 is TGTGCCAGCAGCCTCCGAAACGTGGCTAGCGGGGGGGCTATGGTCTATCAAGATACGCAGTATTTT. This encodes CASSLRNVASGGAMVYQDTQYF.